This T cell receptor beta chain derives from a study of human T cells and chemical hapten exposure. Across the study: DPC 0.01% went on the upper back by patch test, with reading at 6 days.

This clonotype was detected only a few times. Time point in this sample: pre-sensitization, week 0. Treatment: therapeutic diphenylcyclopropenone sensitization with weekly scalp DPC. Blood draws preceded each patch test application. Alopecia patients deemed DPC-suitable, aged 18 to 70, excluding pregnancy. TCRdb used MiXCR to reprocess the RACE reads, holding one entry per CDR3 protein. The table lists around 350,000 distinct CDR3 sequences, over 5% of them singletons. The CDR3 has 13 amino acids. In germline, CDR1 is SGHDN, CDR2 FVKESK. V was pared by 1 base and J by 10 bases, with 8 bases between. This chain connects TRBV14 to TRBJ1-6; D ambiguous. This clonotype was sampled from a woman between 18 and 30 years old with alopecia areata. Some clones in this sample may be carry-over from other donors' samples. This material consisted of whole blood, taken in connection with sensitization to the hapten diphenylcyclopropenone (DPC). The CDR3 DNA follows: TGTGCCAGCAGCCAAGTCGCGCGCTCACCCCTCCACTTT. Its protein is CASSQVARSPLHF.